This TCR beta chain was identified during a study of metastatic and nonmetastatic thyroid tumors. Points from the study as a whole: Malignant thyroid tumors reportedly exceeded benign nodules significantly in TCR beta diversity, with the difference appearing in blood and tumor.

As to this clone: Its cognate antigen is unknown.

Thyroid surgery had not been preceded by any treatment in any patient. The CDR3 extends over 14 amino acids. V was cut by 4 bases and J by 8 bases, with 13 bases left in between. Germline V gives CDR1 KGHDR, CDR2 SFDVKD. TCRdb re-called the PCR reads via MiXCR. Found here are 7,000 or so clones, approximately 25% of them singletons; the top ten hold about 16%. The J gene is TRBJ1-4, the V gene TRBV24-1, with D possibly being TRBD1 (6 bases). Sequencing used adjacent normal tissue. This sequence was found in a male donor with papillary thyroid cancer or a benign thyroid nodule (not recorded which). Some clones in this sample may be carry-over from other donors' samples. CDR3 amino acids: CATSDPLQGEKLFF. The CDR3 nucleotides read TGTGCCACCAGTGACCCCCTTCAGGGGGAAAAACTGTTTTTT.